A selection of T cell receptor beta chains follows, all from one sample in a study of T cells in Graves' hyperthyroidism and ophthalmopathy. One entry per CDR3 protein results from TCRdb running MiXCR on the multiplex PCR reads. Among hundreds of thousands of distinct CDR3 sequences listed, 45% were seen once. The sequencing sample was made of peripheral blood or thyroid tissue (not recorded which). Receptors originate from an adult man with Graves' disease, either hyperthyroidism or ophthalmopathy (not recorded which). Both conserved end residues are part of each CDR3. A D gene is named only where the DNA matches it firmly. Rows give clone size only sometimes, using once, few, many, or a class for an expanded clone.

CDR3 protein: CASSYEPHNQPQHF; CDR3 DNA: TGTGCCAGCAGTTATGAGCCCCATAATCAGCCCCAGCATTTT; D gene: NA; J gene: TRBJ1-5; V gene: TRBV12-3/TRBV12-4; CDR3 length: 14; clone size: NA
CDR3 protein: CATSRRSGQPQHF; CDR3 DNA: TGTGCCACCAGTCGGAGGTCGGGACAGCCCCAGCATTTT; D gene: NA; J gene: TRBJ1-5; V gene: TRBV24-1; CDR3 length: 13; clone size: many
CDR3 protein: CASRREGGHSPLHF; CDR3 DNA: TGCGCCAGCAGAAGGGAAGGGGGCCATTCACCCCTCCACTTT; D gene: TRBD1; J gene: TRBJ1-6; V gene: TRBV5-1; CDR3 length: 14; clone size: NA
CDR3 protein: CASRFPGQTYEQYF; CDR3 DNA: TGTGCCAGCAGGTTTCCGGGCCAAACCTACGAGCAGTACTTC; D gene: NA; J gene: TRBJ2-7; V gene: TRBV2; CDR3 length: 14; clone size: NA
CDR3 protein: CSAGSSRTNQPQHF; CDR3 DNA: TGCAGTGCTGGAAGTTCTAGGACCAATCAGCCCCAGCATTTT; D gene: NA; J gene: TRBJ1-5; V gene: TRBV20-1; CDR3 length: 14; clone size: NA
CDR3 protein: CAISAVESSNYGYTF; CDR3 DNA: TGTGCCATCAGTGCGGTGGAGAGCTCTAACTATGGCTACACCTTC; D gene: NA; J gene: TRBJ1-2; V gene: TRBV10-3; CDR3 length: 15; clone size: many
CDR3 protein: CASSQDQDRFFGANVLTF; CDR3 DNA: TGCGCCAGCAGCCAAGATCAGGACAGGTTTTTTGGGGCCAACGTCCTGACTTTC; D gene: TRBD1; J gene: TRBJ2-6; V gene: TRBV4-1; CDR3 length: 18; clone size: few
CDR3 protein: CSVETRGENTGELFF; CDR3 DNA: TGCAGCGTTGAAACGCGGGGGGAGAACACCGGGGAGCTGTTTTTT; D gene: TRBD2; J gene: TRBJ2-2; V gene: TRBV29-1; CDR3 length: 15; clone size: NA
CDR3 protein: CASTVFRSRETQYF; CDR3 DNA: TGCGCCAGCACCGTATTCAGGTCTCGAGAGACCCAGTACTTC; D gene: NA; J gene: TRBJ2-5; V gene: TRBV5-1; CDR3 length: 14; clone size: NA
CDR3 protein: CASSRTVNQPQHF; CDR3 DNA: TGTGCCAGCAGCCGGACAGTCAATCAGCCCCAGCATTTT; D gene: NA; J gene: TRBJ1-5; V gene: TRBV7-8; CDR3 length: 13; clone size: many
CDR3 protein: CASSRTGTGGTYEQYF; CDR3 DNA: TGTGCCAGCAGCCGAACCGGGACAGGGGGGACCTACGAGCAGTACTTC; D gene: TRBD1; J gene: TRBJ2-7; V gene: TRBV3-1; CDR3 length: 16; clone size: few
CDR3 protein: CASSLGVAGSSSPLHF; CDR3 DNA: TGTGCCAGCAGTTTAGGGGTCGCAGGGTCAAGTTCACCCCTCCACTTT; D gene: NA; J gene: TRBJ1-6; V gene: TRBV28; CDR3 length: 16; clone size: NA
CDR3 protein: CASSLGAGGQETQYF; CDR3 DNA: TGTGCCAGCAGCTTAGGGGCAGGCGGACAAGAGACCCAGTACTTC; D gene: NA; J gene: TRBJ2-5; V gene: TRBV7-6; CDR3 length: 15; clone size: many
CDR3 protein: CASSPGTSGVQETQYF; CDR3 DNA: TGTGCCAGCAGCCCCGGGACTAGCGGCGTACAAGAGACCCAGTACTTC; D gene: TRBD2; J gene: TRBJ2-5; V gene: TRBV9; CDR3 length: 16; clone size: few
CDR3 protein: CASSSGRDEQYF; CDR3 DNA: TGTGCCAGCAGTTCGGGACGTGACGAGCAGTACTTC; D gene: NA; J gene: TRBJ2-7; V gene: TRBV2; CDR3 length: 12; clone size: NA
CDR3 protein: CASSTYSRTGGPEAFF; CDR3 DNA: TGTGCCAGCAGCACTTATTCCCGGACAGGGGGCCCTGAAGCTTTCTTT; D gene: TRBD1; J gene: TRBJ1-1; V gene: TRBV7-9; CDR3 length: 16; clone size: NA
CDR3 protein: CASSSRGAVYSPLHF; CDR3 DNA: TGCGCCAGCAGTTCACGGGGGGCGGTTTATTCACCCCTCCACTTT; D gene: NA; J gene: TRBJ1-6; V gene: TRBV12-3/TRBV12-4; CDR3 length: 15; clone size: NA
CDR3 protein: CATSRPGQGWDQPQHF; CDR3 DNA: TGTGCCACCAGCAGGCCGGGACAGGGGTGGGATCAGCCCCAGCATTTT; D gene: TRBD1; J gene: TRBJ1-5; V gene: TRBV15; CDR3 length: 16; clone size: NA